Following are 18 T cell receptor beta chains from one sample sequenced in a study of T cell repertoires and HLA-DP antigens. No antigen has been assigned to these receptors. Sequencing was performed with immunoSEQ multiplex PCR; in TCRdb, only in-frame clones are kept and a portion is missing. The data show around 100,000 clones, around 93% seen once. Sequencing used CD4+ T cells from PBMCs. All receptors derive from a woman under 30 in good health and CMV-seronegative.

The CDR3 spells CASSLATGSGANVLTF. The CDR3 coding sequence is TGCGCCAGCAGCTTAGCGACGGGATCTGGGGCCAACGTCCTGACTTTC. The chain uses TRBV5-1 and TRBJ2-6; D is perhaps TRBD2 (5 bases). Trimming left V 2 bases short and J 1 base short, with 10 bases between. The CDR3 contains 16 residues. CDR1 and CDR2 from the germline V gene are SGHRS and YFSETQ.

CDR3 in amino acids: CASSHDRGNTGELFF. CDR3 coding DNA: TGCGCCAGCAGTCATGACAGGGGAAACACCGGGGAGCTGTTTTTT. The chain carries TRBV5-1 and TRBJ2-2; 8 bases match TRBD1. The CDR3 length is 15 residues. V was pared by 5 bases and J by 2 bases, with 5 bases of the junction left unmatched. The germline gives CDR1 SGHRS, CDR2 YFSETQ.

The J gene is TRBJ2-2, the V gene TRBV9, with a weak D call TRBD1 (6 bases). Germline V lookup: CDR1 SGDLS, CDR2 YYNGEE. The CDR3 is 14 residues long. The V end lost 5 bases, the J end lost 5 bases, and 13 bases lay between the germline ends. The CDR3 spells CASRAGVTTGELFF. The CDR3 nucleotides are TGTGCCAGCAGGGCAGGGGTTACAACCGGGGAGCTGTTTTTT.

The rearrangement links TRBV11-2 to TRBJ2-7, with 9 bases matching TRBD1. Germline V lookup: CDR1 SGHAT, CDR2 FQNNGV. V gave up 5 bases and J gave up 0 bases; unmatched junction bases: 5. CDR3 length: 15 amino acids. In DNA form, the CDR3 reads TGTGCCAGCAGCCCCCGGGACAGGGCCTCCTACGAGCAGTACTTC. Residues: CASSPRDRASYEQYF.

The V call is TRBV6-1, the J call TRBJ2-6, with 8 bases that match TRBD1. This CDR3 region has 15 residues. The V gene's germline CDR1 is MNHNS and CDR2 SASEGT. J lost 3 bases, V lost 6 bases, and 4 bases had no gene match. The CDR3 DNA reads TGTGCCAGCAGGAGGACAGGGTTTGGGGCCAACGTCCTGACTTTC. Translating gives CASRRTGFGANVLTF.

The chain combines TRBV15 with TRBJ2-1; no clear D. Trimming left V 0 bases short and J 0 bases short, with 9 bases between. CDR3 length equals 16 residues. From germline, CDR1 is LNHNV and CDR2 YYDKDF (reference sequence). This chain's CDR3 is CATSRERTRSYNEQFF. The CDR3 DNA reads as TGTGCCACCAGCAGAGAGAGGACCCGCTCCTACAATGAGCAGTTCTTC.

V usage is TRBV27 and J usage is TRBJ1-5; 7 positions agree with TRBD1. Germline CDR1 is MNHEY and CDR2 is SMNVEV (reference sequence). The CDR3 covers 15 residues. After removal of 6 bases from V and 6 bases from J, the junction contained 11 bases not matched to a gene. The CDR3 DNA is TGTGCCAGCAGCGAATCCGGGACAGTGGGTCAGCCCCAGCATTTT. Translation: CASSESGTVGQPQHF.

This clone has a single count. This sequence joins TRBV5-1 and TRBJ2-7; D remains ambiguous. This CDR3 has 13 residues. The germline gives CDR1 SGHRS, CDR2 YFSETQ. Trimming pared 1 base from V and 5 bases from J, leaving 10 bases between. The CDR3 protein is CASSLRDYDEQYF. The CDR3 DNA is TGCGCCAGCAGCTTGAGGGATTACGACGAGCAGTACTTC.

This sequence joins TRBV6-5 and TRBJ1-2; D call uncertain. Germline V gene data show CDR1 as MNHEY and CDR2 as SVGAGI. V lost 6 bases to trimming and J lost 3 bases, with 14 bases between them. The CDR3 has 14 residues. In nucleotides, the CDR3 is TGTGCCAGCAGCCCAGCCTCAGGAGACTATGGCTACACCTTC. Amino acid sequence: CASSPASGDYGYTF.

The chain is built from TRBV11-1 and TRBJ1-4; 7 bases match TRBD1. The trim removed 4 bases at V and 4 bases at J, leaving 6 bases unmatched. The CDR3 consists of 15 residues. Germline V gene lookup returns CDR1 SGHAT and CDR2 FQDESV (reference sequence). CDR3: CASSSGQPHNEKLFF. The CDR3 DNA reads TGTGCCAGCAGCTCGGGACAGCCCCATAATGAAAAACTGTTTTTT.

The gene calls are TRBV13 and TRBJ2-5; either TRBD1 or TRBD2 may fit D (7 bases each). The CDR3 is 17 residues long. V lost 5 bases and J lost 4, with 23 bases in between. The germline CDR1 and CDR2 sequences are PRHDT and FYEKMQ (reference sequence). The CDR3, as DNA: TGTGCCAGCAGCGCGCTACCCCATGACAGGGAGGGAGAGACCCAGTACTTC. It codes for CASSALPHDREGETQYF.

The J gene is TRBJ2-5, the V gene TRBV5-1, with TRBD2 as a possible D gene (5 bases). Deletions cut 1 base from V and 5 bases from J, with 15 bases between. CDR1 is SGHRS and CDR2 is YFSETQ in the germline V gene. This CDR3 is built from 15 residues. The CDR3 DNA is TGCGCCAGCAGCTTGTCCCCGGGGTCGAGGGAGACCCAGTACTTC. It codes for CASSLSPGSRETQYF.

The chain is built from TRBV10-3 and TRBJ2-2, with D perhaps matching TRBD1 (7 bases). This CDR3 contains 14 residues. Trimming shortened V by 10 bases and J by 4 bases, and 16 bases separated the two germline ends. CDR1 is ENHRY, CDR2 SYGVKD, per germline. CDR3 in amino acids: CATLLAGGTGELFF. For the CDR3, the DNA is TGTGCCACATTACTAGCAGGGGGCACCGGGGAGCTGTTTTTT.

The rearrangement joins TRBV15 to TRBJ2-7; D uncertain. V was pared by 0 bases and J by 6 bases, with 6 bases between. CDR3 size: 12 residues. The V gene's germline CDR1 is LNHNV and CDR2 YYDKDF (reference sequence). The CDR3 coding sequence is TGTGCCACCAGCAGAGATGCAGGCGAGCAGTACGTC. Protein product: CATSRDAGEQYV.

This chain links TRBV7-9 with TRBJ1-2; D is possibly TRBD1 (6 bases). This CDR3 is built from 14 residues. Trimming took off 10 bases at V and 2 bases at J, with 17 bases between the two ends. Germline V gene sequence: CDR1 SEHNR, CDR2 FQNEAQ (reference sequence). This CDR3 reads CAIASGGRNYGYTF. CDR3 sequence (DNA): TGTGCCATCGCATCTGGGGGGCGAAACTATGGCTACACCTTC.

The rearrangement links TRBV7-9 to TRBJ2-5, with D uncertain. The CDR3 runs 12 residues. V shed 2 bases and J shed 6 bases, with 7 bases lying between them. The germline gives CDR1 SEHNR, CDR2 FQNEAQ (reference sequence). DNA of the CDR3: TGTGCCAGCAGCTTATCAGGAAAGACCCAGTACTTC. Amino acid sequence: CASSLSGKTQYF.

The V call is TRBV7-2, the J call TRBJ1-2; D uncertain. The CDR3 length is 14 residues. Trimming removed 3 bases from V and 0 bases from J, with 8 bases in between. Per the germline V gene, CDR1 is SGHTA and CDR2 is FQGNSA. In DNA form, the CDR3 reads TGTGCCAGCAGCTTTCAACAGACTAACTATGGCTACACCTTC. Encoded protein: CASSFQQTNYGYTF.

This clone was seen only once. The chain uses TRBV28 and TRBJ2-6, with D possibly matching TRBD1 (6 bases). Germline CDR1 reads MDHEN; CDR2 reads SYDVKM. V lost 4 bases, J lost 0 bases, and 19 bases lay in between. This CDR3 comprises 19 residues. The CDR3 loop reads CASSSRQVLVSSGANVLTF. CDR3 nucleotide sequence: TGTGCCAGCAGTTCTCGACAGGTTTTGGTCAGCTCTGGGGCCAACGTCCTGACTTTC.